One sample yielded the 22 T cell receptor beta chains listed below, sequenced in a study of T cell repertoires in cytomegalovirus infection. TCRdb independently ran MiXCR on the reads; one entry per CDR3 protein. The table includes some 480,000 distinct CDR3 sequences, 30% to 35% detected once. For these TCRs, the target antigens are not known. The starting material was cultured PBMCs, obtained from culture after CMV antigen stimulation. The receptor set was obtained from a human donor in good health (CMV status not recorded). Some clones in this sample may be carry-over from other donors' samples.

This clonotype has a handful of counts. CDR3 DNA sequence: TGTGCTAGTGGTTTATTAAGAAGCAATCAGCCCCAGCATTTT. The encoded protein is CASGLLRSNQPQHF. This chain connects TRBV12-5 to TRBJ1-5; D is unclear. V was shortened by 3 bases and J by 1 base, with 7 bases between the two germline ends. CDR3 length: 14 residues. Germline CDR1 LGHNT, CDR2 FRNRAP. Variable domain in full (rest from reference TRBV12-5 and TRBJ1-5): DARVTQTPRHKVTEMGQEVTMRCQPILGHNTVFWYRQTMMQGLELLAYFRNRAPLDDSGMPKDRFSAEMPDATLATLKIQPSEPRDSAVYFCASGLLRSNQPQHFGDGTRLSIL.

V and J are TRBV27 and TRBJ2-1, with TRBD2 matching 8 bases. V lost 2 bases, J lost 5 bases, and 8 bases stayed unmatched. Germline CDR1 and CDR2: MNHEY and SMNVEV (reference sequence). This CDR3 is built from 16 residues. The chain's CDR3 is CASSLISSGRNNEQFF. As DNA, the CDR3 is TGTGCCAGCAGTTTAATTTCTAGCGGGCGAAACAATGAGCAGTTCTTC.

This clonotype has a handful of counts. The V gene is TRBV5-1, the J gene TRBJ1-1; D gene uncertain. V was clipped by 0 bases and J by 6 bases, with 12 bases between them. This CDR3 has 14 amino acids. The germline CDR1 and CDR2 sequences are SGHRS and YFSETQ. The CDR3 coding sequence is TGCGCCAGCAGCTTGGGAGGCCCCACCGCTGAAGCTTTCTTT. Encoded protein: CASSLGGPTAEAFF. Combining the CDR3 with reference TRBV5-1 and TRBJ1-1 gives the whole variable domain KAGVTQTPRYLIKTRGQQVTLSCSPISGHRSVSWYQQTPGQGLQFLFEYFSETQRNKGNFPGRFSGRQFSNSRSEMNVSTLELGDSALYLCASSLGGPTAEAFFGQGTRLTVV.

There are a few counts of this clonotype. The V gene is TRBV7-9, the J gene TRBJ1-1, with unresolved D. V was clipped by 7 bases and J by 1 base, with 7 bases between them. This CDR3 has 12 residues. CDR1 and CDR2 (germline): SEHNR, FQNEAQ (reference sequence). CDR3 bases: TGTGCCAGCAACCACAGGAACACTGAAGCTTTCTTT. This translates into CASNHRNTEAFF.

At least ten counts were recorded for this clonotype. This chain connects TRBV6-6 to TRBJ1-3; 7 bases line up with TRBD1. Germline CDR1 MNHNY, CDR2 SVGAGI (reference sequence). The CDR3 consists of 17 residues. V dropped 0 bases and J dropped 0; count of bases not matched to a gene: 5. Here the CDR3 DNA reads TGTGCCAGCAGTTACTCGAGCAGGGGGAACTCTGGAAACACCATATATTTT. This encodes CASSYSSRGNSGNTIYF.

This clonotype showed up just a few times. This chain connects TRBV27 to TRBJ2-3; 8 bases line up with TRBD1. The CDR3 spans 14 residues. V lost 3 bases and J lost 6; bases outside the gene matches: 5. Germline V gene lookup returns CDR1 MNHEY and CDR2 SMNVEV (reference sequence). The CDR3 DNA reads TGTGCCAGCAGTTTTTGGACAGGGAGGGATACGCAGTATTTT. Its protein is CASSFWTGRDTQYF.

A few counts support this clonotype. In DNA form, the CDR3 reads TGTGCCATCAGTACGGGACTAGCGGGTGGGGCCAACGTCCTGACTTTC. It translates to CAISTGLAGGANVLTF. The chain is built from TRBV10-3 and TRBJ2-6; 12 positions agree with TRBD2. The V segment lost 5 bases and the J segment 3 bases; nucleotides outside the gene matches: 2. Germline lookup yields CDR1 ENHRY and CDR2 SYGVKD. The CDR3 totals 16 residues.

The V call is TRBV29-1, the J call TRBJ2-6; D may be TRBD1 (6 bases). V shed 6 bases and J shed 2 bases, with 11 bases lying between them. Germline CDR1 reads SQVTM; CDR2 reads ANQGSEA. The CDR3 loop spans 14 amino acids. Written as DNA, the CDR3 is TGCAGCGTGCCCTGGGGGCCTGGGGCCAACGTCCTGACTTTC. Translated, it gives CSVPWGPGANVLTF.

This clonotype has more than one count but fewer than ten. The V gene is TRBV9, the J gene TRBJ1-1; D might be TRBD1 (6 bases). Between the trimmed V and J ends, which lost 3 bases and 10 bases, there was a span of 16 bases. Germline assignment: CDR1 SGDLS and CDR2 YYNGEE. The CDR3 extends over 13 amino acids. CDR3 in amino acids: CASSARTASPAFF. DNA for the CDR3: TGTGCCAGCAGCGCACGGACAGCCTCCCCAGCTTTCTTT.

The chain recombines TRBV24-1 with TRBJ2-1; D uncertain. This CDR3 is 12 amino acids long. Trimming took 5 bases from V and 10 from J, leaving 11 bases between them. Germline V gene data show CDR1 as KGHDR and CDR2 as SFDVKD. The CDR3 loop reads CATSVPAGEQFF. Written as DNA, the CDR3 is TGTGCCACCAGTGTTCCAGCTGGCGAGCAGTTCTTC.

This clonotype turned up a few times. V gene TRBV7-2 combines with J gene TRBJ1-1; 8 nucleotides line up with TRBD1. After removal of 4 bases from V and 1 base from J, the junction contained 5 bases not matched to a gene. The CDR3 is 15 residues long. Germline CDR1 is SGHTA and CDR2 is FQGNSA. The CDR3 spells CASSSAGTGNTEAFF. As DNA, the CDR3 is TGTGCCAGCAGCTCTGCCGGGACAGGGAACACTGAAGCTTTCTTT.

There are a few counts of this clonotype. The chain uses TRBV6-2 or TRBV6-3 and TRBJ1-2, with 8 bases fitting TRBD1. The germline V gene encodes CDR1 MNHEY and CDR2 SVGEGT. This CDR3 is built from 14 residues. V gave up 6 bases and J gave up 4 bases; unmatched junction bases: 7. DNA for the CDR3: TGTGCCAGCAGGAAACAGGGGGACAGCTATGGCTACACCTTC. Translating gives CASRKQGDSYGYTF.

In its sample, this clonotype was seen many times. The gene calls are TRBV7-9 and TRBJ2-3; D is undetermined. Germline V gene lookup returns CDR1 SEHNR and CDR2 FQNEAQ (reference sequence). The CDR3 has 16 residues. The V end was cut by 7 bases, the J end by 3 bases, with 20 bases between. CDR3 DNA: TGTGCCAGCACCTCCCTCGTAGCCAGTAGTACAGATACGCAGTATTTT. Its translation: CASTSLVASSTDTQYF.

The V call is TRBV6-5, the J call TRBJ1-3; D remains ambiguous. There are 12 residues in the CDR3. The germline V gene has CDR1 MNHEY and CDR2 SVGAGI. Here the CDR3 reads CALGRPGNTIYF. Here the CDR3 DNA reads TGTGCTTTGGGCCGACCTGGAAACACCATATATTTT.

This clonotype occurred a few times. The genes are TRBV19 and TRBJ2-2; D possibly corresponds to TRBD2 (6 bases). This CDR3 has 16 amino acids. Germline V CDR1 and CDR2: LNHDA, SQIVND (reference sequence). V shed 5 bases and J shed 0 bases, with 13 bases lying between them. The DNA of the CDR3 is TGTGCCAGTAGTCCCACCGGGACTGCGAACACCGGGGAGCTGTTTTTT. Its translation: CASSPTGTANTGELFF.

At least ten counts were recorded for this clonotype. This chain uses TRBV7-3 with TRBJ2-3; possibly TRBD1 or TRBD2 for D (7 bases each). The CDR3 is made up of 14 amino acids. V shed 4 bases and J shed 1 base, with 9 bases lying between them. Germline CDR1 reads SGHTA; CDR2 reads FQGTGA. CDR3 residues: CASSSGGGTDTQYF. Here the CDR3 DNA reads TGTGCCAGCAGCTCAGGGGGGGGCACAGATACGCAGTATTTT.

The V and J genes are TRBV29-1 and TRBJ2-3; 16 bases map to TRBD2. CDR3 length equals 18 residues. Germline loops: CDR1 SQVTM, CDR2 ANQGSEA. J gave up 0 bases and V 3 bases, and 6 bases lay outside the gene matches. CDR3 coding DNA: TGCAGCGTTGACCCGGGACTAGCGGGAGGGATCAGCACAGATACGCAGTATTTT. Its translation is CSVDPGLAGGISTDTQYF.

The V and J genes are TRBV19 and TRBJ1-5; D gene unclear. V lost 7 bases, J lost 7 bases, and 20 bases lay in between. CDR3 length: 15 amino acids. The germline V gene has CDR1 LNHDA and CDR2 SQIVND (reference sequence). The CDR3 loop is CASTISLGYGQPQHF. CDR3 bases: TGTGCCAGTACCATCTCCTTGGGGTACGGGCAGCCCCAGCATTTT.

As regards this clonotype: The conserved phenylalanine or tryptophan normally closing the CDR3 is absent here, so this likely arose from a read error. J is TRBJ2-3 and V is TRBV7-9; 8 bases match TRBD2. CDR3 length: 12 residues. The germline gives CDR1 SEHNR, CDR2 FQNEAQ (reference sequence). The DNA of the CDR3 is TGTGTGCTAGCGGGTTCCACAGATACGCAGTATTGT. This sequence encodes CVLAGSTDTQYC.

This clonotype has only one observation. This chain connects TRBV4-1 to TRBJ1-4; 7 positions agree with TRBD1. CDR3 length: 16 amino acids. The junction had 11 bases not matched to a gene; V was cut back by 2 bases and J by 8 bases. Germline V gene data show CDR1 as MGHRA and CDR2 as YSYEKL. The CDR3 DNA follows: TGCGCCAGCAGCCAATTTTTACAGGGGCTTGGAGAAAAACTGTTTTTT. Its translation is CASSQFLQGLGEKLFF.

This clonotype was observed a handful of times. The chain employs TRBV6-2 or TRBV6-3 and TRBJ2-1, with 13 bases fitting TRBD2. This CDR3 contains 18 residues. Trimming took 6 bases from V and 8 from J; bases not matched to a gene: 16. Per germline, CDR1 MNHEY and CDR2 SVGEGT. The chain's CDR3 is CASRTVLTSGRAMDEQFF. The CDR3 nucleotides read TGTGCCAGCAGGACGGTACTTACTAGCGGGAGGGCCATGGATGAGCAGTTCTTC.

The chain couples TRBV4-1 to TRBJ1-5; D call uncertain. Per the germline V gene, CDR1 is MGHRA and CDR2 is YSYEKL. Trimming stripped 0 bases from V and 2 bases from J, with 8 bases between. The CDR3 covers 15 residues. CDR3 coding DNA: TGCGCCAGCAGCCAAGAGAGCTCGGGCAATCAGCCCCAGCATTTT. It yields the protein CASSQESSGNQPQHF.